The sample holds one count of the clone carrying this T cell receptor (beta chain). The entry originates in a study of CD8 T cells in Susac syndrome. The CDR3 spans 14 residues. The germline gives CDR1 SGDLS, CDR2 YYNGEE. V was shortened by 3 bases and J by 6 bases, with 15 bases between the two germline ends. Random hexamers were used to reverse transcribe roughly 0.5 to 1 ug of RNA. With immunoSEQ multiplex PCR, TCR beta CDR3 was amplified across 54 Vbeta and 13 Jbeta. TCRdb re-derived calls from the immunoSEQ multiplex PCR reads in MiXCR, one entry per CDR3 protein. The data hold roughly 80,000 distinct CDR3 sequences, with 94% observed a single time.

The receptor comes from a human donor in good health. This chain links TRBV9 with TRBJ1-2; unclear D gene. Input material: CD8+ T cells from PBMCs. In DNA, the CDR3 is TGTGCCAGCAGCGCCTCTTCGGGTAATCATGGCTACACCTTC. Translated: CASSASSGNHGYTF.